This T cell receptor (beta chain) stems from a study of CD8 T cells in Susac syndrome. Multiple sclerosis controls were treatment-naive patients with stable or active relapsing-remitting disease. TEMRA cells were enriched by FACS, while CD8+ and CD4+ T cells were obtained through a negative isolation that was performed magnetically. An amount of RNA that ranged from roughly 0.45 to 1 ug was reverse transcribed with random hexamers. Amplification of the TCR beta CDR3 was carried out by immunoSEQ multiplex PCR, which spanned a total of 54 Vbeta and 13 Jbeta segments. TCRdb passed the immunoSEQ multiplex PCR reads through MiXCR, listing each CDR3 protein once. The data contain roughly 130,000 distinct CDR3 sequences, approximately 94% of them singletons. Whole-study findings and limits: The TCR sequencing and HLA analysis in the study involved a relatively small number of individuals, as the study acknowledged.

Concerning this clonotype itself: Its antigen is unidentified.

Trimming shortened V by 6 bases and J by 2 bases, and 8 bases separated the two germline ends. Germline lookup yields CDR1 MNHEY and CDR2 SVGAGI. CDR3 length: 14 residues. The sequenced sample was CD4+ T cells from PBMCs. V usage is TRBV6-5 and J usage is TRBJ1-6, with no clear D. This clonotype was obtained from a human donor with multiple sclerosis. CDR3 protein: CASRRGTYNSPLHF. CDR3 sequence (DNA): TGTGCCAGCAGGAGAGGGACCTATAATTCACCCCTCCACTTT.